This paragraph covers one TCR beta chain sequence. Source study methods: Cell counts per sample came from amplifying reference gene primers. This table comes from immunoSEQ multiplex PCR, and its TCRdb copy is limited to in-frame clones, with some not included. V and J calls and clone size come straight from that table; D and trimming were deduced from the DNA. The top ten clones hold around 15% of a sample with about 58,000 clones, about 89% of them seen once. The CDR3 consists of 15 residues. Germline V lookup: CDR1 LGHNA, CDR2 YNFKEQ. J gave up 2 bases and V 4 bases, and 4 bases lay outside the gene matches. The data stem from a study of blood T cell repertoires in COVID-19. In the study overall: Acute and convalescent COVID-19 samples came from the United States, Italy and Spain. From T cells, B-cell-depleted T cells, or PBMCs came the material, which was cDNA or gDNA.

The sample consisted of peripheral blood. The sequence came from an older woman with active COVID-19. The gene calls are TRBV4-2 and TRBJ2-1; TRBD2 matches 8 bases. CDR3 in DNA: TGTGCCAGCAGCCCCCGGGAGGGCCCCTACAATGAGCAGTTCTTC. It translates to CASSPREGPYNEQFF.